In this sample, the clone carrying this TCR beta chain turned up a few times. Other DNA variants within this sample encode the same CDR3. The source of the sample is a study of blood T cell repertoires in COVID-19. Authors' analysis steps: Counts of nucleated cells, estimated from reference gene primer amplification, were obtained. Clones were read by immunoSEQ multiplex PCR, and TCRdb kept only the in-frame ones, dropping some. The V and J calls and clone size are taken from that table; D and trimming were inferred from the DNA. The profile covers about 160,000 clones, with almost 85% appearing a single time and about 20% taken by the ten largest. The source is an elderly woman with acute or convalescent COVID-19. What was sequenced was peripheral blood.

CDR3 nucleotides: TGTGCCAGTAGTATAGCTAGCGGAGCCTACGAGCAGTACTTC. Its protein product is CASSIASGAYEQYF. The V call is TRBV19, the J call TRBJ2-7; TRBD2 agrees at 7 bases. Trimming at V came to 1 base and at J to 2 bases, leaving 2 bases not matched to a gene. From germline, CDR1 is LNHDA and CDR2 SQIVND (reference sequence). This CDR3 is 14 amino acids long.